A single sample is the source of the 5 T cell receptor beta chains below, sequenced in a study of OX40 agonist ivuxolimab in advanced cancers. Library creation used the immunoSEQ multiplex PCR assay. The source is immuneACCESS, and TCRdb retained only in-frame sequences with V and J called. Part of the clones is not carried over; for the studies checked, unresolved V genes explain less than half of this, and the remainder is unexplained. The sample has just under 65,000 clones on record, approximately 84% of them singletons. The ten largest clones capture about 9.4% of the sample. The sample was CD4+ or CD8+ T cells sorted from blood, taken in a trial of the OX40 agonist ivuxolimab. The receptors were gathered from an adult with an advanced solid tumor such as melanoma, head and neck, liver or kidney cancer.

V usage is TRBV27 and J usage is TRBJ1-3, with D perhaps matching TRBD1 (5 bases). The CDR3 totals 14 residues. With 2 bases removed from V and 4 bases from J, the gap between germline ends came to 9 bases. Germline V gene data show CDR1 as MNHEY and CDR2 as SMNVEV (reference sequence). The CDR3 loop is CASSLGGVGNTIYF. DNA of the CDR3: TGTGCCAGCAGTTTAGGGGGGGTAGGAAACACCATATATTTT.

The J gene is TRBJ1-5, the V gene TRBV29-1; no clear D gene. The CDR3 runs 13 residues. Between the trimmed V and J ends, which lost 6 bases and 0 bases, there was a span of 9 bases. CDR1 SQVTM and CDR2 ANQGSEA come from the germline V gene. CDR3 protein: CSVKGGSNQPQHF. CDR3 coding DNA: TGCAGCGTGAAGGGCGGTAGCAATCAGCCCCAGCATTTT.

The CDR3 spells CASSLRPHSQETQYF. CDR3 sequence (DNA): TGTGCCAGCAGCTTGAGGCCCCATTCCCAAGAGACCCAGTACTTC. The chain is built from TRBV5-4 and TRBJ2-5; D unresolved. This CDR3 has 15 amino acids. V was pared by 1 base and J by 1 base, with 11 bases between. Germline V gene lookup returns CDR1 SGHNT and CDR2 YYREEE (reference sequence).

The rearrangement uses TRBV5-6 and TRBJ1-2; D is uncertain. The CDR3 length is 15 residues. Between the trimmed V and J ends, which lost 4 bases and 4 bases, there was a span of 17 bases. Per germline, CDR1 SGHDT and CDR2 YYEEEE. CDR3 in amino acids: CASSGPGSLPYGYTF. DNA of the CDR3: TGTGCCAGCAGCGGACCCGGGTCCCTTCCCTATGGCTACACCTTC.

This chain uses TRBV7-9 with TRBJ1-2, with TRBD1 matching over 7 bases. The CDR3 is 13 amino acids. From germline, CDR1 is SEHNR and CDR2 FQNEAQ (reference sequence). J gave up 5 bases and V 4 bases, and 4 bases lay outside the gene matches. The DNA for the CDR3 is TGTGCCAGCAGCTCCGGGACAGATTATGGCTACACCTTC. Translated: CASSSGTDYGYTF.